The 2 T cell receptor beta chains presented below share a single source sample, sequenced in a study of cytomegalovirus exposure and HLA in healthy donors. TCRdb keeps only in-frame clones here, not all; method: immunoSEQ multiplex PCR. The top ten hold roughly 10% of the sample, which has approximately 150,000 clones, roughly 84% seen once. Sequencing was carried out using PBMCs. The receptors were sampled from a man aged 25 to 40 in good health and CMV-seropositive.

The chain joins TRBV28 to TRBJ2-7; D perhaps matches TRBD1 (5 bases). V gave up 4 bases and J gave up 7 bases, with 14 bases separating them. The CDR3 totals 13 residues. CDR1 MDHEN and CDR2 SYDVKM come from the germline V gene. Here the CDR3 reads CASSSPDTSEQYF. CDR3 in DNA: TGTGCCAGCAGTTCTCCGGACACCTCTGAGCAGTACTTC. The complete variable domain, with remaining parts taken from reference TRBV28 and TRBJ2-7, reads DVKVTQSSRYLVKRTGEKVFLECVQDMDHENMFWYRQDPGLGLRLIYFSYDVKMKEKGDIPEGYSVSREKKERFSLILESASTNQTSMYLCASSSPDTSEQYFGPGTRLTVT.

V is TRBV2 and J is TRBJ1-4; the match to TRBD1 covers 7 bases. J gave up 8 bases and V 3 bases, and 15 bases lay outside the gene matches. Looked up from germline, CDR1 is SNHLY and CDR2 is FYNNEI. The CDR3 sequence is 17 residues long. The CDR3: CASSEGGGTVDGEKLFF. The CDR3 DNA reads as TGTGCCAGCAGTGAGGGAGGAGGGACAGTGGATGGCGAAAAACTGTTTTTT.